This T cell receptor (beta chain) was found in a study of T cell responses to AZD1222 COVID-19 vaccine. Germline CDR1 reads KGHSH; CDR2 reads LQKENI. J lost 1 base, V lost 6 bases, and 7 bases had no gene match. CDR3 size: 16 residues. Sequencing was performed with immunoSEQ multiplex PCR; in TCRdb, only in-frame clones are kept and a portion is missing. The table shows 180,000 or so clones, with about nine tenths occurring only once. The chain is built from TRBV18 and TRBJ2-7; 12 bases fit TRBD2. This specimen consisted of peripheral blood, obtained 28 days after the second AZD1222 dose. This TCR was recovered from an adult who received the AZD1222 COVID-19 vaccine. In DNA, the CDR3 is TGTGCCAGCTCGGGGAGGGGGACTAGCGGGTCCTACGAGCAGTACTTC. Amino acid sequence: CASSGRGTSGSYEQYF.